This TCR beta chain was recovered during a study of regulatory T cells in long-lasting Graves disease. Library construction for TCR beta used iRepertoire HTBI primers and Arm-PCR of CDR3 regions. TCRdb reanalysed the multiplex PCR reads using MiXCR and keeps one entry per CDR3 protein. The sample lists about 420,000 distinct CDR3 sequences; about a quarter were seen once. Study findings and constraints: Not thyroid tissue but only peripheral blood was studied. Favoring TRBV28, TRBJ1-2 and TRBJ2-5 was a feature seen in persistent disease.

Time point denoted: persistent/refractory GD, antithyroid drugs over 5 years with positive TRAb. Preparation of the TCR library used RNA extracted from PBMCs. Investigators report Graves' disease was diagnosed under American Thyroid Association guidelines. Of note for this clonotype: What it binds is unknown. Possible read error: a much larger clone is one base away.

Germline CDR1 MDHEN, CDR2 SYDVKM. CDR3 length: 16 amino acids. V lost 6 bases and J 3 bases, leaving 20 bases between the germline ends. The V and J genes are TRBV28 and TRBJ1-2; weak D call: TRBD1 (5 bases). This TCR came from a female donor with Graves disease. The sample consisted of peripheral blood mononuclear cells (PBMCs), taken when the disease was refractory, from a patient treated with antithyroid drugs. The CDR3: CASSETVLRGDYGYTF. Written as DNA, the CDR3 is TGTGCCAGCAGCGAGACAGTCTTACGTGGGGACTATGGCTACACCTTC.